A single sample is the source of the 30 T cell receptor beta chains below, sequenced in a study of T cell responses to AZD1222 COVID-19 vaccine. TCRdb's table, derived via immunoSEQ multiplex PCR, lists solely in-frame clones and lacks some. The sample contains about 120,000 clones, approximately 90% of which appear only once. The sample here was peripheral blood, taken on day 0 of AZD1222 vaccination. Receptors were obtained from an adult in good health.

There are a few counts of this clone. The chain uses TRBV20-1 and TRBJ2-2, with D uncertain. V was clipped by 3 bases and J by 6 bases, with 5 bases between them. The germline gives CDR1 DFQATT, CDR2 SNEGSKA (reference sequence). The CDR3 has 11 amino acids. The CDR3 loop reads CSASWSGELFF. The CDR3 DNA is TGCAGTGCTAGTTGGTCCGGGGAGCTGTTTTTT.

This chain links TRBV5-4 with TRBJ1-3; D not resolved. CDR1 is SGHNT and CDR2 is YYREEE in the germline V gene (reference sequence). V was cut by 2 bases and J by 0 bases, with 9 bases left in between. There are 15 residues in the CDR3. DNA for the CDR3: TGTGCCAGCAGCTTAGATTCGCTCTCTGGAAACACCATATATTTT. It yields the protein CASSLDSLSGNTIYF.

This clone came up once. The chain recombines TRBV6-5 with TRBJ1-5, with D hard to call. CDR1 is MNHEY and CDR2 is SVGAGI in the germline V gene. Trimming took off 6 bases at V and 1 base at J, with 13 bases between the two ends. This CDR3 has 15 residues. The CDR3 DNA follows: TGTGCCAGCAGGGACCGTTGGATCAGCAATCAGCCCCAGCATTTT. This encodes CASRDRWISNQPQHF.

V usage is TRBV5-8 and J usage is TRBJ2-1; 11 nucleotides line up with TRBD2. The CDR3 spans 13 residues. CDR1 is SGHTS and CDR2 is YDEGEE in the germline V gene. V gave up 8 bases and J gave up 6 bases; unmatched junction bases: 4. For the CDR3, the DNA is TGTGCCAGGATCGGACTAGCGGGCAATGAGCAGTTCTTC. Amino acids: CARIGLAGNEQFF. The whole variable domain, remainder taken from reference TRBV5-8 and TRBJ2-1, is EAGVTQSPTHLIKTRGQQATLRCSPISGHTSVYWYQQALGLGLQFLLWYDEGEERNRGNFPPRFSGRQFPNYSSELNVNALELEDSALYLCARIGLAGNEQFFGPGTRLTVL.

The chain carries TRBV6-6 and TRBJ1-2; D remains unclear. V was pared by 7 bases and J by 4 bases, with 16 bases between. Germline CDR1 and CDR2: MNHNY and SVGAGI (reference sequence). The CDR3 spans 14 residues. The CDR3 nucleotides read TGTGCCAGCACCTGGACTCAGGAGGGCTATGGCTACACCTTC. This codes for CASTWTQEGYGYTF.

The V gene is TRBV19, the J gene TRBJ1-1; TRBD1 matches at 10 bases. Germline V gene sequence: CDR1 LNHDA, CDR2 SQIVND (reference sequence). The ends lost 7 bases at V and 1 base at J; junction bases unmatched: 9. This CDR3 contains 16 residues. In DNA, the CDR3 is TGTGCCAGTAACTCCGGACAGGGGGGTAAGAACACTGAAGCTTTCTTT. It translates to CASNSGQGGKNTEAFF. Using reference TRBV19 and TRBJ1-1 for the parts outside the CDR3, the full variable domain is DGGITQSPKYLFRKEGQNVTLSCEQNLNHDAMYWYRQDPGQGLRLIYYSQIVNDFQKGDIAEGYSVSREKKESFPLTVTSAQKNPTAFYLCASNSGQGGKNTEAFFGQGTRLTVV.

This rearrangement joins TRBV6-5 to TRBJ1-1, with 7 bases lining up with TRBD1. The CDR3 totals 12 residues. Trimming cost V 10 bases and J 4 bases; bases outside gene matches: 6. Germline V gene lookup returns CDR1 MNHEY and CDR2 SVGAGI. For the CDR3, the DNA is TGTGCCACCGAGACAGGGAGCACTGAAGCTTTCTTT. Its translation: CATETGSTEAFF.

CDR3 residues: CASSPDNPLGYGYTF. CDR3 bases: TGTGCCAGTTCCCCTGACAATCCCTTAGGGTATGGCTACACCTTC. The chain couples TRBV7-8 to TRBJ1-2, with D uncertain. CDR3 size: 15 residues. V lost 9 bases and J 5 bases, leaving 22 bases between the germline ends. Looked up from germline, CDR1 is SGHVS and CDR2 is FQNEAQ.

This chain links TRBV11-2 with TRBJ1-1; D is possibly TRBD1 (5 bases). CDR1 is SGHAT and CDR2 is FQNNGV in the germline V gene. The V end lost 5 bases, the J end lost 7 bases, and 20 bases lay between the germline ends. CDR3 length: 15 amino acids. The CDR3 is CASSPGGGYRFEAFF. The CDR3 nucleotides read TGTGCCAGCAGCCCCGGAGGAGGGTACAGGTTTGAAGCTTTCTTT.

The chain is built from TRBV9 and TRBJ2-1; no definite D call. The CDR3 is 12 amino acids. V was trimmed by 3 bases and J by 4 bases, leaving 5 bases between them. The germline V gene has CDR1 SGDLS and CDR2 YYNGEE. As DNA, the CDR3 is TGTGCCAGCAGCGGGCATTACAATGAGCAGTTCTTC. It codes for CASSGHYNEQFF.

This clone was recorded only once. The chain couples TRBV4-2 to TRBJ1-1, with D unresolved. V lost 0 bases, J lost 0 bases, and 14 bases lay in between. Per germline, CDR1 LGHNA and CDR2 YNFKEQ. The length of the CDR3 is 17 residues. For the CDR3, the DNA is TGTGCCAGCAGCCAAGATAGTGGCAGAGCTATGAACACTGAAGCTTTCTTT. Protein: CASSQDSGRAMNTEAFF.

The genes are TRBV15 and TRBJ1-5, with TRBD1 matching over 9 bases. This CDR3 spans 15 amino acids. Germline CDR1 is LNHNV and CDR2 is YYDKDF (reference sequence). V was clipped by 5 bases and J by 5 bases; unmatched bases: 7. The CDR3 nucleotides read TGTGCCACCAGCGCGGGACAGGGAGCTTATCAGCCCCAGCATTTT. Its protein product is CATSAGQGAYQPQHF.

The chain carries TRBV14 and TRBJ2-7; D is undetermined. CDR1 is SGHDN, CDR2 FVKESK, per germline. This CDR3 contains 14 residues. V lost 4 bases and J lost 5, with 15 bases in between. In DNA form, the CDR3 reads TGTGCCAGCAGCCTCCTTAGGGTCAGCGACGAGCAGTACTTC. It codes for CASSLLRVSDEQYF.

This chain connects TRBV19 to TRBJ2-1; D gene unclear. This CDR3 spans 13 amino acids. The germline V and J ends were trimmed by 7 bases and 6 bases, with 13 bases remaining between them. The germline V gene encodes CDR1 LNHDA and CDR2 SQIVND (reference sequence). CDR3 bases: TGTGCCAGTAACCATCCCCCGTCCAATGAGCAGTTCTTC. Translation gives CASNHPPSNEQFF.

The chain is built from TRBV18 and TRBJ1-1, with TRBD1 as a possible D gene (6 bases). The CDR3 runs 14 residues. Germline V gene sequence: CDR1 KGHSH, CDR2 LQKENI. Trimming stripped 6 bases from V and 3 bases from J, with 14 bases between. CDR3 coding DNA: TGTGCCAGCTCCCACAGACAGGACCACACTGAAGCTTTCTTT. Translated: CASSHRQDHTEAFF.

The chain couples TRBV5-5 to TRBJ1-5; D unclear. This CDR3 has 15 amino acids. Germline V gene sequence: CDR1 SGHKS, CDR2 YYEKEE (reference sequence). V was pared by 3 bases and J by 4 bases, with 14 bases between. The CDR3: CASSSDGEFNQPQHF. The CDR3 DNA is TGTGCCAGCAGCTCCGATGGGGAATTTAATCAGCCCCAGCATTTT.

J is TRBJ1-3 and V is TRBV19; the D gene is possibly TRBD1 (5 bases). The CDR3 runs 16 residues. Deletions cut 3 bases from V and 0 bases from J, with 12 bases between. Germline V CDR1 and CDR2: LNHDA, SQIVND (reference sequence). The CDR3 spells CASSIFTGASGNTIYF. The CDR3 DNA sequence: TGTGCCAGTAGTATCTTTACAGGCGCCTCTGGAAACACCATATATTTT.

The chain recombines TRBV2 with TRBJ2-7; D not resolved. Germline V CDR1 and CDR2: SNHLY, FYNNEI. The CDR3 extends over 13 amino acids. The V end was cut by 6 bases, the J end by 2 bases, with 11 bases between. In DNA, the CDR3 is TGTGCCAGCAGCCGGACCGGCACCTACGAGCAGTACTTC. Protein sequence: CASSRTGTYEQYF.

The V and J genes are TRBV6-6 and TRBJ1-5, with a weak D call TRBD1 (5 bases). Germline-derived CDR1 and CDR2 are MNHNY and SVGAGI (reference sequence). CDR3 length equals 16 residues. The V and J ends lost 0 bases and 2 bases respectively, with 11 bases between them. The CDR3 region is CASSYSGAGGNQPQHF. The CDR3 nucleotides are TGTGCCAGCAGTTACTCAGGGGCCGGGGGCAATCAGCCCCAGCATTTT.

The chain links TRBV19 to TRBJ1-1; D gene uncertain. The V and J ends lost 5 bases and 6 bases respectively, with 19 bases between them. The CDR3 contains 15 residues. Per germline, CDR1 LNHDA and CDR2 SQIVND (reference sequence). The CDR3 sequence is CASSPRGNTGAEAFF. CDR3 in DNA: TGTGCCAGTAGTCCTCGGGGAAACACTGGGGCTGAAGCTTTCTTT.

The V gene is TRBV5-1, the J gene TRBJ2-7, with D perhaps matching TRBD1 (5 bases). V was trimmed by 0 bases and J by 2 bases, leaving 15 bases between them. This CDR3 region has 16 residues. CDR1 and CDR2 (germline): SGHRS, YFSETQ. The DNA of the CDR3 is TGCGCCAGCAGCTTGGCCCAGGGAACAGCTGCCTACGAGCAGTACTTC. Its translation is CASSLAQGTAAYEQYF.

This chain connects TRBV5-1 to TRBJ2-5; D is uncertain. Germline-derived CDR1 and CDR2 are SGHRS and YFSETQ. V was clipped by 0 bases and J by 0 bases, with 9 bases between them. The CDR3 covers 15 residues. This CDR3 reads CASSLVGSNQETQYF. DNA of the CDR3: TGCGCCAGCAGCTTGGTGGGGTCAAACCAAGAGACCCAGTACTTC. The variable domain in full, with the rest retrieved from reference TRBV5-1 and TRBJ2-5, is KAGVTQTPRYLIKTRGQQVTLSCSPISGHRSVSWYQQTPGQGLQFLFEYFSETQRNKGNFPGRFSGRQFSNSRSEMNVSTLELGDSALYLCASSLVGSNQETQYFGPGTRLLVL.

This chain links TRBV30 with TRBJ1-6; D remains ambiguous. The CDR3 has 15 amino acids. Germline-derived CDR1 and CDR2 are GTSNPN and SVGIG (reference sequence). Trimming shortened V by 1 base and J by 10 bases, and 17 bases separated the two germline ends. CDR3 protein: CAWSDLTARVSPLHF. Written as DNA, the CDR3 is TGTGCCTGGAGTGATTTGACTGCTAGGGTCTCACCCCTCCACTTT.

The genes are TRBV11-2 and TRBJ1-4, with 11 bases aligning to TRBD1. Per germline, CDR1 SGHAT and CDR2 FQNNGV. V trimming: 5 bases; J trimming: 3 bases; junction bases outside the gene matches: 5. CDR3 length: 16 amino acids. The CDR3 nucleotides read TGTGCCAGCAGCCCGGGACAGGGGGTAGCTAATGAAAAACTGTTTTTT. Its translation: CASSPGQGVANEKLFF.

The chain uses TRBV2 and TRBJ1-2; D is uncertain. Trimming took off 5 bases at V and 8 bases at J, with 12 bases between the two ends. The CDR3 is 12 residues long. Germline CDR1 reads SNHLY; CDR2 reads FYNNEI. CDR3 in DNA: TGTGCCAGCAGTCGCGAGAGGGAGGGCTACACCTTC. Its translation is CASSREREGYTF.

The chain carries TRBV11-3 and TRBJ1-6, with TRBD1 as a possible D gene (5 bases). Trimming took off 1 base at V and 9 bases at J, with 10 bases between the two ends. This CDR3 has 14 amino acids. Germline CDR1 SGHNT, CDR2 YENEEA. CDR3 loop: CASSLAGSGSPLHF. CDR3 DNA sequence: TGTGCCAGCAGCTTAGCAGGGAGTGGTTCACCCCTCCACTTT.

This chain uses TRBV5-4 with TRBJ1-2; unclear D gene. The CDR3 spans 13 residues. V was pared by 0 bases and J by 8 bases, with 11 bases between. The germline V gene has CDR1 SGHNT and CDR2 YYREEE (reference sequence). Here the CDR3 DNA reads TGTGCCAGCAGCTTGGGGCAGCCGTCGGGCTACACCTTC. Residues: CASSLGQPSGYTF.

J is TRBJ2-3 and V is TRBV18, with D possibly TRBD2 on 6 matching bases. Trimming cost V 4 bases and J 2 bases, with 10 bases left between them. CDR3 length equals 14 residues. The germline V gene has CDR1 KGHSH and CDR2 LQKENI. CDR3 in DNA: TGTGCCAGCTCACGCGGGGATGTCACAGATACGCAGTATTTT. It codes for CASSRGDVTDTQYF.

The V call is TRBV4-2, the J call TRBJ2-7; D perhaps matches TRBD2 (5 bases). Germline assignment: CDR1 LGHNA and CDR2 YNFKEQ. Trimming pared 3 bases from V and 3 bases from J, leaving 15 bases between. This CDR3 region has 15 residues. The CDR3 DNA reads as TGTGCCAGCAGCCACCAGGCTCGCGGACTCTACGAGCAGTACTTC. Translating it yields CASSHQARGLYEQYF.

This chain connects TRBV27 to TRBJ2-1; D is ambiguous. Germline-derived CDR1 and CDR2 are MNHEY and SMNVEV (reference sequence). This CDR3 has 16 amino acids. Trimming cost V 4 bases and J 6 bases, with 19 bases left between them. CDR3 sequence reads: CASSSSSARPSNEQFF. DNA of the CDR3: TGTGCCAGCAGTTCCTCCAGCGCCAGACCCAGCAATGAGCAGTTCTTC.